Below are 8 T cell receptor beta chains sequenced from a single sample in a study of long-term antiretroviral therapy in people with HIV. Investigators performed immunoSEQ version v3.0 at survey level. The repertoire was sequenced with immunoSEQ multiplex PCR; TCRdb's copy has only in-frame clones and lacks some. The data show more than 20,000 clones, around 86% seen once. Specimen: unsorted PBMCs, collected 1.8 years before starting antiretroviral therapy. The receptors derive from a young woman with HIV.

The CDR3 here is CASSYSKAHGSLPLHF. The CDR3 DNA follows: TGTGCCAGCAGTTACTCTAAGGCCCACGGAAGTCTTCCCCTCCACTTT. This chain joins TRBV6-5 and TRBJ1-6; D not resolved. In germline, CDR1 is MNHEY, CDR2 SVGAGI. With 0 bases removed from V and 13 bases from J, the gap between germline ends came to 19 bases. The CDR3 has 16 residues.

The V call is TRBV7-2, the J call TRBJ1-3; no reliable D call. The V gene lost 2 bases and the J gene lost 0 bases, with 8 bases spanning the gap. The CDR3 runs to 15 residues. The germline CDR1 and CDR2 sequences are SGHTA and FQGNSA. CDR3: CASSLSPISGNTIYF. The CDR3 region has the DNA TGTGCCAGCAGCTTAAGCCCCATCTCTGGAAACACCATATATTTT. Together with reference TRBV7-2 and TRBJ1-3, the CDR3 gives the full variable domain: GAGVSQSPSNKVTEKGKDVELRCDPISGHTALYWYRQSLGQGLEFLIYFQGNSAPDKSGLPSDRFSAERTGGSVSTLTIQRTQQEDSAVYLCASSLSPISGNTIYFGEGSWLTVV.

V and J are TRBV19 and TRBJ1-2; 9 bases are shared with TRBD1. The CDR3 totals 13 residues. The ends lost 5 bases at V and 6 bases at J; junction bases unmatched: 4. Germline lookup yields CDR1 LNHDA and CDR2 SQIVND (reference sequence). CDR3 DNA: TGTGCCAGTAGTTCCACAGGGGGCGATGGCTACACCTTC. Amino acid sequence: CASSSTGGDGYTF.

This clone showed up just a few times. The V call is TRBV5-4, the J call TRBJ1-2; D not resolved. Germline CDR1 is SGHNT and CDR2 is YYREEE (reference sequence). V lost 2 bases, J lost 2 bases, and 7 bases lay in between. This CDR3 comprises 13 residues. CDR3 sequence: CASSLDGNYGYTF. DNA of the CDR3: TGTGCCAGCAGCTTAGACGGGAACTATGGCTACACCTTC.

The J gene is TRBJ1-3, the V gene TRBV6-6; possible D gene TRBD1, 6 bases. This CDR3 is built from 14 residues. V was pared by 2 bases and J by 7 bases, with 12 bases between. Germline V gene lookup returns CDR1 MNHNY and CDR2 SVGAGI (reference sequence). The CDR3 sequence: CASSYNRGSNTIYF. The CDR3 coding sequence is TGTGCCAGCAGTTACAATAGGGGGAGTAACACCATATATTTT.

The rearrangement joins TRBV10-2 to TRBJ2-1; D is uncertain. The CDR3 totals 16 residues. Germline V gives CDR1 WSHSY, CDR2 SAAADI. The V end was cut by 8 bases, the J end by 0 bases, with 17 bases between. CDR3 DNA sequence: TGCGCCAGCCTTAAGATGCCGGCAGACTCCTACAATGAGCAGTTCTTC. The encoded protein is CASLKMPADSYNEQFF.

This clone was picked up a small number of times. This chain uses TRBV18 with TRBJ2-5; TRBD2 might be the D (6 bases). V dropped 3 bases and J dropped 1 base, with 21 bases sitting between them. The CDR3 spans 18 residues. The V gene's germline CDR1 is KGHSH and CDR2 LQKENI. The CDR3 sequence: CASSPFGPGGASQETQYF. In DNA, the CDR3 is TGTGCCAGCTCACCTTTTGGCCCTGGCGGGGCTTCCCAAGAGACCCAGTACTTC.

J is TRBJ2-5 and V is TRBV20-1; D is unresolved. In germline, CDR1 is DFQATT, CDR2 SNEGSKA (reference sequence). This CDR3 has 11 amino acids. V shed 5 bases and J shed 5 bases, with 9 bases lying between them. The DNA for the CDR3 is TGCAGTGCTCCCATATCGGAGACCCAGTACTTC. It is translated as CSAPISETQYF.